This TCR beta chain derives from a study of blood T cell repertoires in COVID-19. Clones were sequenced by immunoSEQ multiplex PCR, and TCRdb holds only the in-frame ones, with some missing. There are roughly 170,000 clones in the sample; about 84% occur only once, and approximately 5.1% lies in the top ten. Between the trimmed V and J ends, which lost 4 bases and 3 bases, there was a span of 13 bases. The CDR3 is made up of 15 amino acids. CDR1 and CDR2 from the germline V gene are SGHTS and YDEGEE. The sequence was collected from a woman between 40 and 55 years old with acute COVID-19. Sequencing input: PBMCs or T cells enriched from blood (not recorded which). This chain connects TRBV5-8 to TRBJ2-2, with TRBD1 as a possible D gene (5 bases). The chain's CDR3 is CASSLRQLYTGELFF. CDR3 sequence (DNA): TGTGCCAGCAGCCTAAGACAGCTTTACACCGGGGAGCTGTTTTTT. The whole variable domain, filled in from reference TRBV5-8 and TRBJ2-2, reads EAGVTQSPTHLIKTRGQQATLRCSPISGHTSVYWYQQALGLGLQFLLWYDEGEERNRGNFPPRFSGRQFPNYSSELNVNALELEDSALYLCASSLRQLYTGELFFGEGSRLTVL.